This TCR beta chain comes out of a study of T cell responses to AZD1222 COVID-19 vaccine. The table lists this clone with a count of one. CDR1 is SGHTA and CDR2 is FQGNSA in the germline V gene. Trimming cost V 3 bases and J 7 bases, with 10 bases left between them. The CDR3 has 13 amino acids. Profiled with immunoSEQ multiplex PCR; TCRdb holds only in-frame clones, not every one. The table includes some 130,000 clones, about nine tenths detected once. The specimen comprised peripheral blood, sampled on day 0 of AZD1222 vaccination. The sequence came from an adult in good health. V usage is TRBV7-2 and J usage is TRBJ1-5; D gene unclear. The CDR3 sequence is CASSFRGSQPQHF. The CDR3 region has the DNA TGTGCCAGCAGCTTCCGGGGAAGCCAGCCCCAGCATTTT.